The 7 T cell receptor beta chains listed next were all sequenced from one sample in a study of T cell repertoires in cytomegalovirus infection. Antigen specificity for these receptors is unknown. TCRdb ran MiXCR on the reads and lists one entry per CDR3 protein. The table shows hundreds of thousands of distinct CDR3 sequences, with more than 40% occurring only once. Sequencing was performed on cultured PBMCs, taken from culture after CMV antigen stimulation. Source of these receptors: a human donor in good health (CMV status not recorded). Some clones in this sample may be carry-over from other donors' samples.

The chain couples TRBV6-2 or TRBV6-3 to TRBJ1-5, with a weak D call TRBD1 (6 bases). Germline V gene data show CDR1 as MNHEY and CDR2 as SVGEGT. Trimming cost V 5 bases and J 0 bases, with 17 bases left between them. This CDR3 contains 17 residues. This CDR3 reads CASSQGTRAYSNQPQHF. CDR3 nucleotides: TGTGCCAGCAGTCAGGGGACACGGGCTTATAGCAATCAGCCCCAGCATTTT.

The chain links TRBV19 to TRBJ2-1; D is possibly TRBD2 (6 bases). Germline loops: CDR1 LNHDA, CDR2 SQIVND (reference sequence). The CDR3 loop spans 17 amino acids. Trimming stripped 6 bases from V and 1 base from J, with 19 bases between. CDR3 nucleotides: TGTGCCAGTAGGGAAGTCAGCGGGTTTAGGTCCTACAATGAGCAGTTCTTC. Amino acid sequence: CASREVSGFRSYNEQFF.

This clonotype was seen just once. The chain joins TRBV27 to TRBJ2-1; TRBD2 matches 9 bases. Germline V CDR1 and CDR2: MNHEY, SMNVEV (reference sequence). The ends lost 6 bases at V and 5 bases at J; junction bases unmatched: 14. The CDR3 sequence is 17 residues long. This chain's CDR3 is CASRQNGLAYEDNEQFF. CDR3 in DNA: TGTGCCAGCAGACAAAACGGACTAGCGTATGAGGACAATGAGCAGTTCTTC.

The CDR3 DNA reads as TGTGCCAGCAGTTCTCGCCCGTTAGCGGCCGGCTCCTACAATGAGCAGTTCTTC. Its translation: CASSSRPLAAGSYNEQFF. The J gene is TRBJ2-1, the V gene TRBV12-3 or TRBV12-4; D is perhaps TRBD2 (6 bases). V was clipped by 4 bases and J by 0 bases, with 19 bases between them. This CDR3 contains 18 residues.

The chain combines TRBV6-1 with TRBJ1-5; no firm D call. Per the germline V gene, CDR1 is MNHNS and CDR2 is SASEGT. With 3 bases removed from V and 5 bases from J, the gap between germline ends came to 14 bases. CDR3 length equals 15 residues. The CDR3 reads CASSEKRPWDQPQHF. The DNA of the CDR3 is TGTGCCAGCAGTGAGAAGCGCCCGTGGGATCAGCCCCAGCATTTT.

The CDR3 loop reads CASQNIGANTEAFF. In DNA form, the CDR3 reads TGTGCCAGCCAGAACATAGGGGCGAACACTGAAGCTTTCTTT. The chain recombines TRBV18 with TRBJ1-1; possibly TRBD1 for D (5 bases). This CDR3 spans 14 amino acids. CDR1 is KGHSH, CDR2 LQKENI, per germline. The V and J ends lost 8 bases and 1 base respectively, with 14 bases between them.

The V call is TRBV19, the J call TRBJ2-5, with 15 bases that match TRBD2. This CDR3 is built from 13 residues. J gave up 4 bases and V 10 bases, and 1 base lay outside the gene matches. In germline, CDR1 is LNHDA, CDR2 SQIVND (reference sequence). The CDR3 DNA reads TGTGCCACGGGACTAGCGGGGGGAGAGACCCAGTACTTC. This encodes CATGLAGGETQYF.